This record concerns one T cell receptor (beta chain) sequence. Its cognate antigen is unknown. Several immunoSEQ plates received, in even portions, the genomic DNA of each subset. Sequenced by immunoSEQ multiplex PCR; TCRdb stores in-frame clones only, minus some. The sample holds over a million clones, around four fifths seen once. The data are from a study of shared clonotypes between healthy human individuals. Overall study results and limits: Among four donors, 4.5% to 5.5% of naive CD4 clonotypes were found in common.

Sequenced input: memory CD4+ T cells sorted from blood. As to subset: CD45RA-negative fraction. The receptor was derived from a young man in good health.

CDR3 residues: CASSSAGGVMNTEAFF. CDR3 bases: TGTGCCAGCAGTTCAGCAGGGGGGGTGATGAACACTGAAGCTTTCTTT. The V and J genes are TRBV28 and TRBJ1-1; TRBD1 aligns across 7 bases. Trimming cost V 4 bases and J 0 bases; bases outside gene matches: 8. Germline CDR1 is MDHEN and CDR2 is SYDVKM. This CDR3 spans 16 amino acids.